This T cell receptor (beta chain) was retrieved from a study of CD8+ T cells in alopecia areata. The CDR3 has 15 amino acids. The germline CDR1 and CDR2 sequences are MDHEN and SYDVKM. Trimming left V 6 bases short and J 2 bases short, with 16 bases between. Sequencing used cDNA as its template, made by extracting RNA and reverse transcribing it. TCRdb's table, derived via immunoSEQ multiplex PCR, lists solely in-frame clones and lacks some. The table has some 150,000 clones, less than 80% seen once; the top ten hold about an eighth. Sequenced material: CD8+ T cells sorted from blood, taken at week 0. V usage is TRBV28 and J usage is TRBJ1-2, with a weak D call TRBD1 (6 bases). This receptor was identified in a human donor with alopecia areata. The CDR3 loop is CASRILGGANYGYTF. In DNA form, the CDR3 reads TGTGCCAGCAGAATCCTAGGGGGAGCGAACTATGGCTACACCTTC.